The TCR beta chain described here comes from a study of blood T cell repertoires in COVID-19. Study-wide background: The United States, Italy and Spain were the sources of the acute and convalescent COVID-19 samples. The analysed material was cDNA or gDNA that came from T cells, B-cell-depleted T cells, or PBMCs.

This clone was counted a single time. Germline V gene data show CDR1 as SGHTA and CDR2 as FQGNSA. J gave up 0 bases and V 2 bases, and 4 bases lay outside the gene matches. CDR3 length: 16 amino acids. The assay was immunoSEQ multiplex PCR, and TCRdb's table has in-frame clones only and misses some. The data hold 350,000 to 450,000 clones, with more than 85% observed a single time. Sequencing input: peripheral blood. The clonotype originates from a human donor in a cohort sampled during active COVID-19. The chain uses TRBV7-2 and TRBJ2-1; 7 nucleotides match TRBD2. In nucleotides, the CDR3 is TGTGCCAGCAGCTTAAGCGGGACTCCCTCCTACAATGAGCAGTTCTTC. Its protein is CASSLSGTPSYNEQFF. Filled out from reference TRBV7-2 and TRBJ2-1, the complete variable domain reads GAGVSQSPSNKVTEKGKDVELRCDPISGHTALYWYRQSLGQGLEFLIYFQGNSAPDKSGLPSDRFSAERTGGSVSTLTIQRTQQEDSAVYLCASSLSGTPSYNEQFFGPGTRLTVL.